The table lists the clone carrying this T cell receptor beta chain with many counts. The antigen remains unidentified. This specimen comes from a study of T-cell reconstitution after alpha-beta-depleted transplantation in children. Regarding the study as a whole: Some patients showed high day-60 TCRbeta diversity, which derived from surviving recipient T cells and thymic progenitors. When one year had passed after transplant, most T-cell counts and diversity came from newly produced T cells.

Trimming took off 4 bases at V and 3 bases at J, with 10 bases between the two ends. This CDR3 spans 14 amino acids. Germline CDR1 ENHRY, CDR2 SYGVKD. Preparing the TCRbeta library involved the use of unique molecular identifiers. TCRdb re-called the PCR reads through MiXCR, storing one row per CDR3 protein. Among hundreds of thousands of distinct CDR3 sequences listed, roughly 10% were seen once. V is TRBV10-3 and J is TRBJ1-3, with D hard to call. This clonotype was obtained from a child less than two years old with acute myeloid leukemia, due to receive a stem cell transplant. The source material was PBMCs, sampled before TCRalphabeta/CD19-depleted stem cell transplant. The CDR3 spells CAISGRGSGNTIYF. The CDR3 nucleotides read TGTGCCATCAGTGGAAGAGGAAGTGGAAACACCATATATTTT.